The TCR beta chain under discussion was sequenced for a study of human T cells and chemical hapten exposure (dated by TCRdb to the early 2020s). For context, the study as a whole: For sensitization, 2% DPC in acetone was applied to a roughly 2 cm by roughly 2 cm area of upper inner arm skin. Weekly therapeutic DPC doses were additionally applied to the scalp of patients throughout the roughly 25-week study period. Patch tests used Finn chambers with 0.01% DPC on the upper back, scored after 6 days by International Contact Dermatitis Research Group standards. The patient cohort, mostly female, included alopecia areata with under or over 50% scalp involvement, alopecia totalis and alopecia universalis. The libraries were sequenced as a pool, and the TCR yield per sample differed mostly because of small variations in library volumes within the pool. In alopecia patients, the study followed how the peripheral blood TCR repertoire changed in vivo over primary and secondary sensitization to diphenylcyclopropenone (DPC), a hapten. Blood samples were taken from patients before sensitization (week 0) and then at 2, 6 and about 24 weeks after DPC sensitization. Blood for TCR sequencing was provided by twenty-nine alopecia patients at one to four time points (pre-sensitization, 2, 6 and 24 weeks).

This sample's time point label indicates: patch test 2, 6 weeks after DPC sensitization. Reading the label with the study, this specimen's treatment or condition is: therapeutic diphenylcyclopropenone sensitization with weekly scalp DPC. Blood at each patch-test visit was drawn before the patch test was applied. Eligible patients were aged 18 to 70, diagnosed with alopecia, deemed suitable for DPC therapy, and excluded if pregnant. Total RNA was extracted from unfractionated whole blood collected in Tempus Blood RNA tubes. The paper's findings and limits, for the study overall: Compared with pre-sensitization or healthy control sets, expanded TCRs formed significantly more large CDR3 similarity clusters, which is consistent with antigen-driven responses. No change with DPC sensitization was found in the number of TCRs above 1 in 1000 frequency, and no evidence of global repertoire structure alterations was found. After repeated subsampling, changes were observed in the strength of the expansion versus patch-test correlation and in the threshold at which the correlation became significant. Because every patient had alopecia, a presumed autoimmune disease, the patients' immune response might differ from that of healthy individuals. A positive correlation was found between the number of PT1 expanded TCRs and patch test score, with significance reached at thresholds 8, 16 and 32 but not 4.

The library was prepared using RACE. TCRdb shows the sequencer as NextSeq 500. During library preparation, unique molecular identifiers were attached to individual cDNA molecules so that TCRs could be counted quantitatively and reproducibly. Each blood RNA sample was used to sequence both TCR alpha and TCR beta chains. Per the source publication's procedure: Samples had a median of approximately 93,000 TCRs, with a range from about 23,224 to 750,000. V, J and CDR3 annotation of the TCR reads was carried out using the Decombinator software suite. To make PS versus PT1 abundance plots, every sample was subsampled to the same number of TCRs (28,000). Expanded TCRs were defined as absent before sensitization and observed at least eight times at the 2-week time point. TCRdb applied fastp at Q25 and MiXCR to the public reads, then kept only in-frame beta chains. A single entry per CDR3 protein holds the most common genes and DNA from its merged rows. TCRdb's processing, not the authors' own work, is the source of the V and J calls. The sample records more than 85,000 distinct CDR3 sequences, 8% to 13% of which are singletons. The ten largest account for 2.2% of the sample.

Points on this clonotype: Its antigen target is currently unknown. No qualities accompany the bases; no much larger clone lies one base away.

V is cut back by 8 bases and J by 10 bases, with 10 bases in the junction unmatched. The CDR3 covers 15 residues, taking in both the cysteine and the phenylalanine. Solely the CDR3 DNA is kept, with 45 bases framed from the first base. CDR1 and CDR2 are drawn from the germline V gene: SNHLY, FYNNEI. The starting material was whole blood, obtained in connection with sensitization to the hapten diphenylcyclopropenone (DPC). The V gene is TRBV2 and the J gene is TRBJ2-1, with TRBD2 matching 14 junction bases. This receptor was taken from a man in his forties with alopecia areata. Some clones in this sample may be carry-over from other donors' samples. The CDR3 protein sequence reads: CASSGTSGGFGEQFF. In nucleotide form, the sequence is TGTGCCAGCTCCGGGACTAGCGGGGGTTTTGGGGAGCAGTTCTTC.